This T cell receptor beta chain is drawn from a study of vaccination and CD4 T cells after COVID-19. The overall study: Each post-COVID sample was drawn after diagnosis, and the median interval was approximately 96 days (range 35 to 161). For control cultures, the treatment was a CEFX pool, an HIV-1 Nef pool, or no peptide. Stimulation of the cells used overlapping spike peptide pools from SARS-CoV-2 and from the common cold coronaviruses HCoV-NL63, HCoV-OC43 and HCoV-229E.

Looked up from germline, CDR1 is SEHNR and CDR2 is FQNEAQ (reference sequence). The CDR3 contains 13 residues. The V end lost 6 bases, the J end lost 0 bases, and 8 bases lay between the germline ends. At the Johns Hopkins FTIC core, DNA taken from cultured CD4+ T cells was sequenced by way of the Oncomine TCR Beta short-read assay. TCRdb analysed the PCR reads with MiXCR anew, one entry per CDR3 protein. The sample has about 5,600 distinct CDR3 sequences, roughly 44% seen once. The treatment was: roughly 10-day PBMC culture with coronavirus spike peptide pools or control peptides (ViraFEST assay). Prior to the COVID-19 pandemic (2011-2018), the unexposed donor's CD4+ T cells were collected. Overall study results and limits: Vaccine-specific clones in convalescent patients were spike mono-reactive in 304 of 307 cases.

The table lists this clonotype with a few counts. Its antigen remains unknown. Material: CD4+ T cells from blood, cultured in vitro. V and J are TRBV7-9 and TRBJ1-1, with D unresolved. The origin of this receptor is a human donor in good health. CDR3: CASSSTMNTEAFF. The CDR3 DNA follows: TGTGCCAGCAGTTCAACAATGAACACTGAAGCTTTCTTT.